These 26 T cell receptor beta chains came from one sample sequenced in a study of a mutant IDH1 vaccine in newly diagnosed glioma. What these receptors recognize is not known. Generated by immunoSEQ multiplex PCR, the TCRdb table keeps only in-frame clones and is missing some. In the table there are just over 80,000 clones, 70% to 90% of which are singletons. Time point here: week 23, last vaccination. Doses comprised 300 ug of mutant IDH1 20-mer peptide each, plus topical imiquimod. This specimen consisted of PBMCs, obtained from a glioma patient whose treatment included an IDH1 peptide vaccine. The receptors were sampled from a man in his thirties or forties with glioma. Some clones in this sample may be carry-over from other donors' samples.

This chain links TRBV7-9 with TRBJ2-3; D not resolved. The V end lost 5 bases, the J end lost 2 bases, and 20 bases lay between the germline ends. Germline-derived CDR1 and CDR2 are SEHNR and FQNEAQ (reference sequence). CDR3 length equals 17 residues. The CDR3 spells CASSQARDPFTTDTQYF. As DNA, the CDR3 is TGTGCCAGCAGCCAAGCCCGAGACCCCTTTACCACAGATACGCAGTATTTT.

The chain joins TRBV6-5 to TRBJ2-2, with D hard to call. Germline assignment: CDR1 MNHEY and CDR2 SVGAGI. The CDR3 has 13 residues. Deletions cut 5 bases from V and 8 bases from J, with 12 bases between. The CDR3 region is CASSVLARGELFF. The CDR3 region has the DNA TGTGCCAGCAGTGTCCTCGCCAGAGGGGAGCTGTTTTTT.

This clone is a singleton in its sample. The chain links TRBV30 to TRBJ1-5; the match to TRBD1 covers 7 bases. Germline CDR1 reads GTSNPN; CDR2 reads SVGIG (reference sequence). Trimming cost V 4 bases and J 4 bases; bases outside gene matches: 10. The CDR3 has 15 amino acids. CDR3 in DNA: TGTGCCTGGACGACAGGGTCGGGAGTTAATCAGCCCCAGCATTTT. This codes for CAWTTGSGVNQPQHF.

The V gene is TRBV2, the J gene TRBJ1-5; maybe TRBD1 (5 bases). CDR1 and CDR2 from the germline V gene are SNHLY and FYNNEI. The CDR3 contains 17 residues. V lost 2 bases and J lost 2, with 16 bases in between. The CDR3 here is CASSEMGRWRGNQPQHF. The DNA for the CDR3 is TGTGCCAGCAGTGAAATGGGACGGTGGAGGGGCAATCAGCCCCAGCATTTT.

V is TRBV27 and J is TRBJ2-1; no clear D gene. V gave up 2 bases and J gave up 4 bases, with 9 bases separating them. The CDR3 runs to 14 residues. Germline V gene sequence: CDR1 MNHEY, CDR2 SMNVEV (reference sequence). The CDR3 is CASSLRTFYNEQFF. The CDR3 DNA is TGTGCCAGCAGTTTACGGACGTTTTACAATGAGCAGTTCTTC.

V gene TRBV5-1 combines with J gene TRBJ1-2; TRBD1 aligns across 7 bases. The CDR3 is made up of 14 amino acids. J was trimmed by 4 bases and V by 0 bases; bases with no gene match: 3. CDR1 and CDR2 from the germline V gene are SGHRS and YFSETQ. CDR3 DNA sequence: TGCGCCAGCAGCTTGGAGGCAGGGGGCTATGGCTACACCTTC. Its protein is CASSLEAGGYGYTF.

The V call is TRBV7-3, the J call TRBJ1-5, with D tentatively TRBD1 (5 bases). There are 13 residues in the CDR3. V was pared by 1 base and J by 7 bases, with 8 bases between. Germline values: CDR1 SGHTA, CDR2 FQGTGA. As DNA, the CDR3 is TGTGCCAGCAGCTTAAGCGGGGGACAGCCCCAGCATTTT. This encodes CASSLSGGQPQHF.

The CDR3 is CASSWDFRPEKLFF. DNA for the CDR3: TGTGCCAGCAGCTGGGACTTCAGGCCGGAAAAACTGTTTTTT. V and J are TRBV6-1 and TRBJ1-4, with a weak D call TRBD1 (5 bases). The V and J ends lost 6 bases and 8 bases respectively, with 16 bases between them. The CDR3 spans 14 residues. The germline CDR1 and CDR2 sequences are MNHNS and SASEGT.

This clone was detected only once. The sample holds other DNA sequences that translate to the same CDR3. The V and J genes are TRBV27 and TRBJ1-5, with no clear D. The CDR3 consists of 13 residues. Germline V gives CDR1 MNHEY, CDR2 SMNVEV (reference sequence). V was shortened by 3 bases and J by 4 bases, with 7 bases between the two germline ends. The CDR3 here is CASSFRQNQPQHF. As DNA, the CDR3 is TGTGCCAGCAGTTTCCGTCAAAATCAGCCCCAGCATTTT.

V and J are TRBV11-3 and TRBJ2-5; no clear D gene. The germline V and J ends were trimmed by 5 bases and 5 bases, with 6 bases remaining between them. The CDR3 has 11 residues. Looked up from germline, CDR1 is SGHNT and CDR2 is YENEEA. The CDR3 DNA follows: TGTGCCAGCAGCGAAGGGGAGACCCAGTACTTC. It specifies CASSEGETQYF.

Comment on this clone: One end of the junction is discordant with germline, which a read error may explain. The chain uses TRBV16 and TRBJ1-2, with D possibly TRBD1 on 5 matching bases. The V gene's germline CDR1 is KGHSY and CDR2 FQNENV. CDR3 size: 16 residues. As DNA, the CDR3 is TGTGCCAGCAGCGAATCTGATGATTGGGACGGATATGGCTACACCTTC. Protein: CASSESDDWDGYGYTF.

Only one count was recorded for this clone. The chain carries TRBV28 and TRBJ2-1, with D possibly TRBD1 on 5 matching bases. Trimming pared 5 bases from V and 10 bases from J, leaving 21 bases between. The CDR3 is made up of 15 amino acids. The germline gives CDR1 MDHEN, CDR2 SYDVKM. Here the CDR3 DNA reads TGTGCCAGCAGTCTGCAGGGTCGGCCTGGAAAGGAGCAGTTCTTC. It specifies CASSLQGRPGKEQFF.

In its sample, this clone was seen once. This CDR3 is CASRDPRASTDTQYF. The CDR3 coding sequence is TGTGCCAGCAGAGACCCGAGGGCTAGCACAGATACGCAGTATTTT. V is TRBV7-9 and J is TRBJ2-3, with D maybe TRBD2 (5 bases). Germline V CDR1 and CDR2: SEHNR, FQNEAQ (reference sequence). V was pared by 6 bases and J by 0 bases, with 13 bases between. The CDR3 has 15 amino acids.

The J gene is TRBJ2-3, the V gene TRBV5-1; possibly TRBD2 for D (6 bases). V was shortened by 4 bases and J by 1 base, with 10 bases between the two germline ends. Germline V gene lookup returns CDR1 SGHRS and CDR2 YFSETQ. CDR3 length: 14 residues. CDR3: CASSGGLGTDTQYF. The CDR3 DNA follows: TGCGCCAGCAGCGGGGGACTCGGCACAGATACGCAGTATTTT.

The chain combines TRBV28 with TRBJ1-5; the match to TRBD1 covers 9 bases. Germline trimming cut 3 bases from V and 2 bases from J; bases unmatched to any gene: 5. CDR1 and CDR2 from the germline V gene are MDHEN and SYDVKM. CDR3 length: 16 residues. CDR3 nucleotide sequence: TGTGCCAGCAGTTTCCCTGGGACAGGGCGCAATCAGCCCCAGCATTTT. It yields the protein CASSFPGTGRNQPQHF.

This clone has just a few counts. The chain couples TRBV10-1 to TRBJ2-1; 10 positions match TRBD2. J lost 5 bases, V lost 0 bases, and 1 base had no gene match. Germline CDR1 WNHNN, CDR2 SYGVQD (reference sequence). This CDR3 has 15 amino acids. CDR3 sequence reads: CASSESGTSDNEQFF. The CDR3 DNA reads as TGCGCCAGCAGTGAGTCGGGGACTAGCGACAATGAGCAGTTCTTC.

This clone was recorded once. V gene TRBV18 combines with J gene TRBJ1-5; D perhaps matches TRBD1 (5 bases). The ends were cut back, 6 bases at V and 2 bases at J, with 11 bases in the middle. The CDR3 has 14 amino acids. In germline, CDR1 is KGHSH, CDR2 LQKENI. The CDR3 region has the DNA TGTGCCAGCTCCCCGGGACTAGGCAATCAGCCCCAGCATTTT. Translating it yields CASSPGLGNQPQHF.

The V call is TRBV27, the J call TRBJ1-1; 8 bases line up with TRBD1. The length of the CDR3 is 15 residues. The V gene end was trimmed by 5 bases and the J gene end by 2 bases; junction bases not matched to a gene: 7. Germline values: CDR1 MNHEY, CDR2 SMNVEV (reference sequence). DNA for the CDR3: TGTGCCAGCAGTCCCTATCAGGGGGCAAACACTGAAGCTTTCTTT. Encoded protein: CASSPYQGANTEAFF.

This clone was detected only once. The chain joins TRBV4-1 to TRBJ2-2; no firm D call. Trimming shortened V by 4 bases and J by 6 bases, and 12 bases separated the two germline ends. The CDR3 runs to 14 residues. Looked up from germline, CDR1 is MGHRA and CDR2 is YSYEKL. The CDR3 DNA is TGCGCCAGCAGCCCCCCGGCGGTCTCCGGGGAGCTGTTTTTT. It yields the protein CASSPPAVSGELFF.

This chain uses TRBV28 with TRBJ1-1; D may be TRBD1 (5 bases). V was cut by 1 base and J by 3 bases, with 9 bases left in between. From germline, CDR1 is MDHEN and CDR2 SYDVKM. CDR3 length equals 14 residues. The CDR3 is CASSLYRGHTEAFF. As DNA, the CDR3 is TGTGCCAGCAGTTTATATCGGGGACACACTGAAGCTTTCTTT. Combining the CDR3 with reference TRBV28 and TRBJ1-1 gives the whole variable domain DVKVTQSSRYLVKRTGEKVFLECVQDMDHENMFWYRQDPGLGLRLIYFSYDVKMKEKGDIPEGYSVSREKKERFSLILESASTNQTSMYLCASSLYRGHTEAFFGQGTRLTVV.

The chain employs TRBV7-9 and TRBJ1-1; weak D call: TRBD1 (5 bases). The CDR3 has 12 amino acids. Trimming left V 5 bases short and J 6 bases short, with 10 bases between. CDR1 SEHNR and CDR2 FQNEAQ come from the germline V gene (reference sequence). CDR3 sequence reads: CASSLGAAEAFF. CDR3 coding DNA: TGTGCCAGCAGCCTCGGGGCAGCTGAAGCTTTCTTT.

CDR3 in amino acids: CASSEVGLSYNEQFF. The CDR3 DNA sequence: TGTGCCAGCAGTGAAGTGGGCCTTTCCTACAATGAGCAGTTCTTC. The rearrangement links TRBV6-1 to TRBJ2-1; D gene ambiguous. Germline V gives CDR1 MNHNS, CDR2 SASEGT. Trimming removed 1 base at V and 1 base at J, with 8 bases between. The CDR3 is 15 residues long.

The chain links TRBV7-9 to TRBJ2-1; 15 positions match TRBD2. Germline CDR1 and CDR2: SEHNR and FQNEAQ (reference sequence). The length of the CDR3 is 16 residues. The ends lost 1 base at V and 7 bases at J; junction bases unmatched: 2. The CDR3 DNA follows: TGTGCCAGCAGCTTAGAAGGGACTAGCGGGAGGAATGAGCAGTTCTTC. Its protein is CASSLEGTSGRNEQFF.

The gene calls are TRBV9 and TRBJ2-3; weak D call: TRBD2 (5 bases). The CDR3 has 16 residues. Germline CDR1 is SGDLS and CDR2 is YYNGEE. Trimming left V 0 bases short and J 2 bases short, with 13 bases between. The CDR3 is CASSVGTGAFTDTQYF. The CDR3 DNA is TGTGCCAGCAGCGTAGGGACTGGTGCTTTCACAGATACGCAGTATTTT.

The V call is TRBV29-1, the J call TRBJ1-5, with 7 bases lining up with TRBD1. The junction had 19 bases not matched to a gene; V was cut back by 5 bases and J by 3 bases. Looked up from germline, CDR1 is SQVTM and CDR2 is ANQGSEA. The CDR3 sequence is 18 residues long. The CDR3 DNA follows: TGCAGCGTTCGGACTGAACCACAGGGGTGTAGGACCAATCAGCCCCAGCATTTT. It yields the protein CSVRTEPQGCRTNQPQHF. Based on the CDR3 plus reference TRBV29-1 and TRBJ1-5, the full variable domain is SAVISQKPSRDICQRGTSLTIQCQVDSQVTMMFWYRQQPGQSLTLIATANQGSEATYESGFVIDKFPISRPNLTFSTLTVSNMSPEDSSIYLCSVRTEPQGCRTNQPQHFGDGTRLSIL.

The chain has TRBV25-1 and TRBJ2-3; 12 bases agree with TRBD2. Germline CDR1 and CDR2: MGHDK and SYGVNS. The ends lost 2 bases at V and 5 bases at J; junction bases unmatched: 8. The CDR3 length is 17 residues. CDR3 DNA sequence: TGTGCCAGCAGTGAAACCCATAAGACTAGCGGGAGAGATACGCAGTATTTT. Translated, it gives CASSETHKTSGRDTQYF.